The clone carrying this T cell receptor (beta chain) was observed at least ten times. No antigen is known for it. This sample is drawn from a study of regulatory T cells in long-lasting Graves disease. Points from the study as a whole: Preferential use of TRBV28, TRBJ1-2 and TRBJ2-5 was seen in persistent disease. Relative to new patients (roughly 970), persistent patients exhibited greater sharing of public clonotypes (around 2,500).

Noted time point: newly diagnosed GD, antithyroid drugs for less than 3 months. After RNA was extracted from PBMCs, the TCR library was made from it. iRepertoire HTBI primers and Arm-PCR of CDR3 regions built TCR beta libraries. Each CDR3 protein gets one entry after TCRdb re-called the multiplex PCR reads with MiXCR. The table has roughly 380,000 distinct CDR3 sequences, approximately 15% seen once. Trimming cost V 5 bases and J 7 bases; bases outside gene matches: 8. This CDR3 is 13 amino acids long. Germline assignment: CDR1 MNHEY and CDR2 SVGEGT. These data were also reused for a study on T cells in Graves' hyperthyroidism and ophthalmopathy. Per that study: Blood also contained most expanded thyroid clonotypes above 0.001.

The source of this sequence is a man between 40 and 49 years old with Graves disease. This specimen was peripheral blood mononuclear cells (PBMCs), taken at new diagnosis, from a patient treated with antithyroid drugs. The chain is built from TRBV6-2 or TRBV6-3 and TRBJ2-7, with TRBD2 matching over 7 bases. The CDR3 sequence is CASSESGGFEQYF. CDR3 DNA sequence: TGTGCCAGCAGTGAATCCGGGGGGTTTGAGCAGTACTTC.